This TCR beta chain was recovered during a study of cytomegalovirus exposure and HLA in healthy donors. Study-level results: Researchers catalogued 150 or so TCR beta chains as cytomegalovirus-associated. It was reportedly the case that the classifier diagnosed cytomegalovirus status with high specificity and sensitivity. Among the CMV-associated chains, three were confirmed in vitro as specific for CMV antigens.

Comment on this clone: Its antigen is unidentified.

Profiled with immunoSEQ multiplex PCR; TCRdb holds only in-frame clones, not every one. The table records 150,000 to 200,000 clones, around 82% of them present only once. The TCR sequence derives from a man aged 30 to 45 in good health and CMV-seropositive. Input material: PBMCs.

CDR3 bases: TGCGCCAGCAGCTTCTCGGGGGAGCTGTTTTTT. Amino acids: CASSFSGELFF. This chain links TRBV5-1 with TRBJ2-2; D is ambiguous. The CDR3 length is 11 residues. Germline-derived CDR1 and CDR2 are SGHRS and YFSETQ. V was clipped by 2 bases and J by 8 bases, with 4 bases between them.